The TCR beta chain described here comes from a study of CD8 T cells in ankylosing spondylitis (dated 2017 in TCRdb). Background for the entire study: T cell receptor beta repertoires were profiled in healthy donors and ankylosing spondylitis patients so that disease-linked TCR variants could be found. The full study cohort comprised 20 to 30 ankylosing spondylitis patients and some 100 healthy donors. Peripheral blood was sampled, and synovial fluid was additionally collected from ankylosing spondylitis patients.

CDR1 and CDR2, looked up from the germline V gene (reference sequence), are GTSNPN and SVGIG. From the cysteine up to the phenylalanine, the CDR3 has a length of 15 residues. The read is trimmed to its CDR3 DNA, 45 bases read in frame from base 1. At the junction V is shortened by 0 bases and J by 3 bases, with 14 bases in between. The sequencer was an Illumina HiSeq 2500. TCR beta libraries were prepared by quantitative 5'-RACE with molecular barcodes. The published analysis was carried out like this. To identify disease-linked TCR variants, a new computational method was used, one built on a probabilistic model of VDJ rearrangement. TCRdb applied fastp at Q25 and MiXCR to the public reads, then kept only in-frame beta chains. Every entry covers one CDR3 protein and lists the most common genes and DNA from its rows. In this record, the V and J calls reflect TCRdb's handling and not the investigators' own analysis. This sample lists 200,000 to 300,000 distinct CDR3 sequences; over 9.5% were detected once. 2% to 3% of the sample is taken by the ten largest.

This clonotype was observed a handful of times. There is no known antigen for this receptor. Base quality data are lacking; no much larger clone is found one base away. On the study overall, not on this receptor specifically: According to the report, matched synovial fluid samples from ankylosing spondylitis patients were significantly enriched for the disease-linked clones. In peripheral blood, the disease-linked clones were found at relatively low frequencies and had a CD8+ phenotype. Blood from ankylosing spondylitis patients appeared to be characterized by a TCR beta motif made up of under 10 highly homologous amino acid variants. Some TCR beta motif variants had previously been reported in synovial fluid and blood of reactive arthritis patients, which suggested common disease-initiation mechanisms.

This clonotype originated in a male donor with ankylosing spondylitis or in good health (not recorded which). Material for sequencing was blood, either unsorted or a sorted T cell fraction (not recorded which). The chain is encoded by TRBV30 joined to TRBJ1-1; a tentative D call is TRBD1 (6 bases match). This receptor carries the CDR3 CAWSVRWGRDTEAFF. The DNA is as follows: TGTGCCTGGAGTGTACGGTGGGGGCGGGACACTGAAGCTTTCTTT.